This T cell receptor (beta chain) emerged from a study of CD8 T cells in ankylosing spondylitis (dated by TCRdb to 2017 to 2019). For the wider study: To find TCR variants linked to disease, the study profiled T cell receptor beta repertoires in ankylosing spondylitis patients and healthy donors. The full study cohort was made up of about 24 ankylosing spondylitis patients and 108 healthy donors. Peripheral blood was sampled, and synovial fluid was also collected from ankylosing spondylitis patients. Findings and caveats that apply to the study as a whole: Some TCR beta motif variants had previously been reported in synovial fluid and blood of reactive arthritis patients, which suggested common disease-initiation mechanisms. A TCR beta motif of several highly homologous amino acid variants appeared characteristic of blood from ankylosing spondylitis patients. A CD8+ phenotype was shown by the disease-linked clones, which were found at relatively low frequencies in peripheral blood. The disease-linked clones were reported as significantly enriched in matched synovial fluid samples from ankylosing spondylitis patients.

Many counts were recorded for this clonotype. Its recognized antigen is unknown. Base qualities are missing; no much larger clone stands one base away. Sequencing was carried out with an Illumina HiSeq 2500. Quantitative 5'-RACE with molecular barcodes was the method used to prepare the TCR beta libraries. The authors' analysis ran thus. To identify disease-linked TCR variants, a new computational method was used, one built on a probabilistic model of VDJ rearrangement. TCRdb reran the public reads through fastp at Q25 and MiXCR, keeping productive beta chains. Duplicate CDR3 protein sequences are folded into a single record with the most common DNA and genes. TCRdb's processing, not the study's, gives the V and J calls here. Within this sample are 45,000 to 60,000 distinct CDR3 sequences, with about 7% of them counted one time only. The top ten clones comprise 7.5% to 10% of the sample. Including the terminal cysteine and phenylalanine, the CDR3 comprises 15 residues. The entry retains the CDR3 DNA only, 45 bases that are in frame from base 1. The germline V gene encodes CDR1 SGHRS and CDR2 YFSETQ. V is pruned by 5 bases and J by 4 bases, leaving 10 bases of the junction without a gene match.

This receptor was obtained from a female donor with ankylosing spondylitis or in good health (not recorded which). The specimen sequenced was blood, either unsorted or a sorted T cell fraction (not recorded which). In this chain, TRBV5-1 is recombined with TRBJ2-5, and TRBD2 matches 8 of the central bases. The CDR3 in this case is CASSPAGAGAETQYF. The nucleotide sequence is TGCGCCAGCAGTCCAGCGGGGGCCGGGGCAGAGACCCAGTACTTC.